This TCR beta chain was obtained from a study of cytomegalovirus exposure and HLA in healthy donors. Repertoires were generated with immunoSEQ multiplex PCR, while TCRdb's copy carries only in-frame clones and drops some. This sample yields over 150,000 clones, of which 86% are seen a single time; approximately 2% belongs to the top ten. Study-wide points: Researchers counted around 160 TCR beta chains as cytomegalovirus-associated. The finding came from a later analysis; first-cohort TCR clusters tended to co-occur in the roughly 110 validation repertoires. It was reportedly the case that the classifier diagnosed cytomegalovirus status with high specificity and sensitivity.

In the case of this clone: Its antigen is as yet unknown.

The roughly 120-subject validation cohort, separate from the approximately 670-subject first cohort, included the donors. The CDR3 consists of 15 residues. CDR1 SGHTS and CDR2 YDEGEE come from the germline V gene. The V and J ends lost 2 bases and 0 bases, in that order; junction bases with no gene match: 4. The TCR comes from a woman younger than 30 in good health and CMV-seronegative. The chain recombines TRBV5-8 with TRBJ1-2, with 7 bases identical to TRBD1. Sequenced: PBMCs. This chain's CDR3 is CASSFRDRPNYGYTF. The CDR3, as DNA: TGTGCCAGCAGCTTTAGGGACAGACCTAACTATGGCTACACCTTC.